The present entry profiles one TCR beta chain with its context. As yet, its antigen is unknown. This specimen belongs to a study of cytomegalovirus exposure and HLA in healthy donors. The study, taken as a whole, reports: Researchers reported that a few CMV-associated chains were confirmed in vitro as CMV antigen-specific.

In germline, CDR1 is SQVTM, CDR2 ANQGSEA. Trimming cost V 4 bases and J 1 base, with 17 bases left between them. This CDR3 is built from 17 residues. In the PCR, 60 Vbeta and 13 Jbeta primers were used. Data came from immunoSEQ multiplex PCR; TCRdb stores just in-frame clones and leaves some out. In all, the sample yields tens of thousands of clones. The clonotype was recovered from a woman aged 30 to 39 in good health and CMV-seropositive. Sequenced sample: PBMCs. The V call is TRBV29-1, the J call TRBJ2-6; D unclear. The CDR3 region has the DNA TGCAGCGTTGCGGGTTTTCAGCGACCTTCTGGGGCCAACGTCCTGACTTTC. Translated, it gives CSVAGFQRPSGANVLTF.